This record concerns one T cell receptor (beta chain) sequence. The antigen this receptor binds is unknown. Within one base of it there is no much larger clone, and no base qualities were kept. To prepare the library, 5' RACE was applied. The instrument was an Illumina HiSeq 2500. The second PCR ran for about 7 to 11 cycles and used a J-beta primer mix along with a sample-barcoded 5' primer. Each TCR beta cDNA molecule received a unique molecular identifier from a template-switch 5' adaptor carrying 12 random nucleotides. At least 2.5 million CDR3-containing paired-end reads were obtained from each sample. The Mint cDNA synthesis kit, primed by a TRBC-specific oligonucleotide, was used to synthesize first-strand cDNA from all RNA. Following uracil-DNA glycosylase treatment, all cDNA underwent a first 18-cycle PCR with the universal primers M1SS and BC2_uni_R. As for how the authors treated the data: Each sample was normalized by randomly selecting 1 million high-quality reads, each carrying a distinct molecular identifier. Reads sharing molecular identifiers were discarded rather than binned into consensus sequences. MiTCR, set to a Q25 quality threshold and the strictest error-elimination algorithm, was used for CDR3 identification, clonotype clustering and error correction. A nonparametric unseen species model with Euler transformation was used to estimate lower-bound total TCR beta diversity. TCRdb reran the public reads through fastp at Q25 and MiXCR, keeping productive beta chains. Rows with one shared CDR3 protein collapse into an entry with the most common genes and DNA. The V and J calls, along with clone size, are taken from TCRdb and not from the paper's own processing. In this sample the table shows 710,000 or so distinct CDR3 sequences, 22% of which occur a single time. Around 22% of the sample goes to the ten largest clones.

The CDR3, from cysteine to phenylalanine, totals 14 residues. The only DNA kept is the CDR3, 42 bases in frame from the first base. CDR1 is given as KGHDR and CDR2 as SFDVKD, both from the germline V gene. The V and J ends are trimmed by 7 bases and 10 bases, leaving 19 bases between them. The 39 donors, aged 6 to 90 years, were systemically healthy Caucasian individuals from Russia. Each donor gave about 9.2 milliliters of peripheral blood, drawn into EDTA-treated Vacutainer tubes. Ficoll-Paque density-gradient centrifugation was used to isolate PBMCs, with at least 6.5 million per sample. Trizol reagent was used to extract total RNA from the PBMCs, yielding at least 6 micrograms per sample. The percentages of naive CD45RAhigh/CD27high T cells were determined by flow cytometry on a PBMC aliquot from every donor. The data originate from a study of blood T cells in healthy people across ages (dated by TCRdb to between 2014 and 2017). At the level of the whole study: Template switching captured roughly one uniquely barcoded TCR beta cDNA molecule per two T cells in model experiments. Donors were grouped into four age groups: young (average approximately 16 years), middle-aged (about 38), aged (around 62) and long-lived (about 90). To avoid experimental bias, donors of different ages were spread randomly across the sequencing lanes. Age-related changes in TCR beta repertoire diversity were measured in the study by deep sequencing normalized with unique cDNA molecular identifiers. Using the same blood draw, the study looked at two additional independent replicas of 1 million unique cDNA reads for two donors, one aged 18 to 30 and the other aged 80 or older.

Overall study results and their limits: Observed TCR beta diversity per million T cells fell roughly linearly with age, and a significant reduction was already apparent by age around 40. Compared with the aged group, the long-lived group had more naive CD4+ T cells, fewer expanded clones and increased TCR diversity, a pattern suggesting age selection. There was a strong correlation between observed TCR beta diversity and the percentage of naive T cells measured by flow cytometry. Because profiling used bulk unsorted PBMCs, naive and antigen-experienced compartments could not be compared conclusively. Estimates of total diversity based on one million sequenced T cells were regarded as lower bounds and as underestimates. Because donor CMV infection status was unknown, age-related changes in expanded clonotypes were potentially confounded.

This sequence uses TRBV24-1 and TRBJ2-1, and the D gene may be TRBD1, 5 bases matching. The sample consisted of blood. The source of this sequence is a man aged 70 or older in good health. Here the CDR3 is given as CATRKGQSAFEQFF. The DNA sequence is given as TGTGCCACCAGAAAGGGGCAGTCAGCCTTCGAGCAGTTCTTC.